The 12 T cell receptor beta chains below all came from one sample that was sequenced in a study of T cell changes during pregnancy in multiple sclerosis (dated by TCRdb to the late 2010s). Preparation of the library involved the immunoSEQ multiplex PCR assay. Entries here come from immuneACCESS through TCRdb and include only in-frame sequences with V and J called. Some clones fail to appear in such tables; in the studies checked, an unresolved V gene covers under half of the shortfall, and the cause of the remainder is unknown. For this sample the table gives roughly 86,000 clones, of which 85% to 95% were detected only once. The ten largest clones take up about 3% of the sample. The starting material was peripheral blood, obtained in the first trimester of pregnancy. The receptors were gathered from a female donor with multiple sclerosis, enrolled in a pregnancy study.

The chain links TRBV7-9 to TRBJ2-7; the match to TRBD1 covers 7 bases. The CDR3 runs 17 residues. Trimming removed 4 bases from V and 3 bases from J; junction bases left unmatched: 15. Germline V CDR1 and CDR2: SEHNR, FQNEAQ (reference sequence). The CDR3 DNA reads as TGTGCCAGCAGCTCGCCGCTACGACAGGGCCTCGTCTACGAGCAGTACTTC. Protein: CASSSPLRQGLVYEQYF.

The rearrangement uses TRBV6-5 and TRBJ2-1, with TRBD1 matching 7 bases. Germline-derived CDR1 and CDR2 are MNHEY and SVGAGI. Unmatched junction bases numbered 2, after V lost 0 bases and J lost 0 bases. The CDR3 covers 16 residues. CDR3 DNA: TGTGCCAGCAGTTACTCGGGGACAGCCTCCTACAATGAGCAGTTCTTC. It specifies CASSYSGTASYNEQFF.

The rearrangement joins TRBV19 to TRBJ1-3; D not resolved. Germline CDR1 and CDR2: LNHDA and SQIVND (reference sequence). The ends were cut back, 4 bases at V and 0 bases at J, with 10 bases in the middle. There are 15 residues in the CDR3. The CDR3 protein is CASSSFHSSGNTIYF. Written as DNA, the CDR3 is TGTGCCAGTAGTAGTTTTCACAGCTCTGGAAACACCATATATTTT.

The chain uses TRBV25-1 and TRBJ1-1; 8 bases are shared with TRBD1. Unmatched junction bases numbered 3, after V lost 5 bases and J lost 1 base. The CDR3 sequence is 14 residues long. Germline V lookup: CDR1 MGHDK, CDR2 SYGVNS. This chain's CDR3 is CASSLQGANTEAFF. The CDR3 coding sequence is TGTGCCAGCAGTCTCCAGGGGGCGAACACTGAAGCTTTCTTT.

CDR3 protein: CASSISAGGYNEQFF. The DNA for the CDR3 is TGTGCCAGTAGTATCAGCGCGGGGGGATACAATGAGCAGTTCTTC. The rearrangement uses TRBV19 and TRBJ2-1; the match to TRBD2 covers 8 bases. CDR3 length: 15 residues. Per germline, CDR1 LNHDA and CDR2 SQIVND (reference sequence). J was trimmed by 4 bases and V by 3 bases; bases with no gene match: 5.

The chain joins TRBV7-8 to TRBJ2-2; 7 positions agree with TRBD1. This CDR3 spans 15 amino acids. The germline V gene has CDR1 SGHVS and CDR2 FQNEAQ. The junction had 6 bases not matched to a gene; V was cut back by 5 bases and J by 3 bases. The DNA of the CDR3 is TGTGCCAGCAGCATGGACAGGCTTTACACCGGGGAGCTGTTTTTT. Translating gives CASSMDRLYTGELFF.

This chain connects TRBV7-9 to TRBJ2-7, with 11 bases matching TRBD1. The V segment lost 1 base and the J segment 7 bases; nucleotides outside the gene matches: 3. Germline CDR1 is SEHNR and CDR2 is FQNEAQ (reference sequence). The CDR3 consists of 14 residues. The CDR3 protein is CASSLEGQGVEQYF. Here the CDR3 DNA reads TGTGCCAGCAGCTTAGAGGGACAGGGGGTTGAGCAGTACTTC.

This clone was seen a single time. The gene calls are TRBV28 and TRBJ1-2, with 8 bases identical to TRBD1. J gave up 2 bases and V 6 bases, and 8 bases lay outside the gene matches. Germline V gives CDR1 MDHEN, CDR2 SYDVKM. CDR3 length: 15 amino acids. CDR3 region: CASSHRTGPNYGYTF. For the CDR3, the DNA is TGTGCCAGCAGCCACCGGACAGGGCCCAACTATGGCTACACCTTC.

CDR3 DNA: TGTGCCACCAGCAGAGATCGTCTTAGCGGAACCACAGATACGCAGTATTTT. It yields the protein CATSRDRLSGTTDTQYF. This chain uses TRBV15 with TRBJ2-3, with D perhaps matching TRBD2 (6 bases). The CDR3 spans 17 residues. Germline CDR1 LNHNV, CDR2 YYDKDF (reference sequence). The V gene lost 0 bases and the J gene lost 2 bases, with 15 bases spanning the gap.

The chain has TRBV2 and TRBJ1-1; TRBD1 agrees at 8 bases. Trimming took 4 bases from V and 4 from J; bases not matched to a gene: 5. The CDR3 has 14 residues. Looked up from germline, CDR1 is SNHLY and CDR2 is FYNNEI. The DNA for the CDR3 is TGTGCCAGCAGTGTACAGGGGGGCCTCACTGAAGCTTTCTTT. Its protein product is CASSVQGGLTEAFF. Supplemented by reference TRBV2 and TRBJ1-1, the full variable domain reads EPEVTQTPSHQVTQMGQEVILRCVPISNHLYFYWYRQILGQKVEFLVSFYNNEISEKSEIFDDQFSVERPDGSNFTLKIRSTKLEDSAMYFCASSVQGGLTEAFFGQGTRLTVV.

About this clone: Other nucleotide sequences from this sample produce the same CDR3. This chain links TRBV4-2 with TRBJ1-5; D possibly corresponds to TRBD1 (6 bases). Per the germline V gene, CDR1 is LGHNA and CDR2 is YNFKEQ. This CDR3 is built from 13 residues. The germline V and J ends were trimmed by 6 bases and 4 bases, with 10 bases remaining between them. CDR3: CASSQDRNQPQHF. The CDR3 DNA sequence: TGTGCCAGCAGTCAGGACAGAAATCAGCCCCAGCATTTT.

The J gene is TRBJ1-5, the V gene TRBV6-5; 7 positions match TRBD1. From germline, CDR1 is MNHEY and CDR2 SVGAGI. CDR3 length: 16 amino acids. Trimming took 6 bases from V and 1 from J; bases not matched to a gene: 9. CDR3: CASSYRQGGSNQPQHF. CDR3 nucleotides: TGTGCCAGCAGCTACAGACAGGGCGGGAGCAATCAGCCCCAGCATTTT.